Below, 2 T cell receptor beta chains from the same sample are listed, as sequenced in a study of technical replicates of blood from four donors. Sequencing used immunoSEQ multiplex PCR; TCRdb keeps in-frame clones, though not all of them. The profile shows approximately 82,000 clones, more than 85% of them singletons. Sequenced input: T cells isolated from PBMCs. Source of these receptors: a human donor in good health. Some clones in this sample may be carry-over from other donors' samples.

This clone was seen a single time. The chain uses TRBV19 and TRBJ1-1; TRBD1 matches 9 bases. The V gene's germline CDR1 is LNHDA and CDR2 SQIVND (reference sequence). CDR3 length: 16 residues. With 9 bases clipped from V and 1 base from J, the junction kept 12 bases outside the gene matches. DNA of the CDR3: TGTGCCAGCCGCACCTGGGGGACAGGGAGGAACACTGAAGCTTTCTTT. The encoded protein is CASRTWGTGRNTEAFF.

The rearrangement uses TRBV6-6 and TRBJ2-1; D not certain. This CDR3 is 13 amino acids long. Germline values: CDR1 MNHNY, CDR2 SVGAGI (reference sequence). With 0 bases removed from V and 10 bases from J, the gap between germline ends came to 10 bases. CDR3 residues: CASSYSRPLEQFF. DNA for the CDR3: TGTGCCAGCAGTTACTCGAGGCCATTAGAGCAGTTCTTC.